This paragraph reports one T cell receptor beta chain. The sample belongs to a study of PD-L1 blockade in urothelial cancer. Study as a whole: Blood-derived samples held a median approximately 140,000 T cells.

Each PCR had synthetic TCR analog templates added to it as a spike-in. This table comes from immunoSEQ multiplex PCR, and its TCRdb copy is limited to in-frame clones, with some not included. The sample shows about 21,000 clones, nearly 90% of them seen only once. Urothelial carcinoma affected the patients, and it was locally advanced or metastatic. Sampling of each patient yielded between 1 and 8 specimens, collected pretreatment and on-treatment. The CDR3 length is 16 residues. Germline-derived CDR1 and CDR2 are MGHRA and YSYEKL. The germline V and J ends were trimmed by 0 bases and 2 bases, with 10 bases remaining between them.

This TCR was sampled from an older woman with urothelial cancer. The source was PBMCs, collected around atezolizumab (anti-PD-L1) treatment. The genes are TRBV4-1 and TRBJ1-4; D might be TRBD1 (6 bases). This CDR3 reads CASSQDGRGTNEKLFF. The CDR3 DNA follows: TGCGCCAGCAGCCAAGATGGGAGGGGGACTAATGAAAAACTGTTTTTT.